This TCR beta chain derives from a study of T cells in Graves' hyperthyroidism and ophthalmopathy. Points from the study as a whole: Blood also showed most of the thyroid clonotypes that were expanded above 0.001.

What was amplified from RNA transcripts were TCR beta CDR3 regions. A first-round RT-PCR of the TCR CDR3 used the HTBI primer set. TCRdb reprocessed the multiplex PCR reads via MiXCR and lists one record per CDR3 protein. The sample lists about 550,000 distinct CDR3 sequences, less than 25% occurring once. This clonotype came up a few times. Its cognate antigen is unknown. The CDR3 spans 13 residues. With 5 bases clipped from V and 7 bases from J, the junction kept 5 bases outside the gene matches. The study left out patients who had uncontrolled infection, other autoimmune disease, pregnancy or lactation.

This TCR came from a man younger than 35 with Graves' hyperthyroidism. Source material: blood. The V and J genes are TRBV12-3 or TRBV12-4 and TRBJ1-2; 9 bases line up with TRBD1. The CDR3 bases are TGTGCCAGCAGTCCAGGACAGGGGTCTGGCTACACCTTC. Translation gives CASSPGQGSGYTF.